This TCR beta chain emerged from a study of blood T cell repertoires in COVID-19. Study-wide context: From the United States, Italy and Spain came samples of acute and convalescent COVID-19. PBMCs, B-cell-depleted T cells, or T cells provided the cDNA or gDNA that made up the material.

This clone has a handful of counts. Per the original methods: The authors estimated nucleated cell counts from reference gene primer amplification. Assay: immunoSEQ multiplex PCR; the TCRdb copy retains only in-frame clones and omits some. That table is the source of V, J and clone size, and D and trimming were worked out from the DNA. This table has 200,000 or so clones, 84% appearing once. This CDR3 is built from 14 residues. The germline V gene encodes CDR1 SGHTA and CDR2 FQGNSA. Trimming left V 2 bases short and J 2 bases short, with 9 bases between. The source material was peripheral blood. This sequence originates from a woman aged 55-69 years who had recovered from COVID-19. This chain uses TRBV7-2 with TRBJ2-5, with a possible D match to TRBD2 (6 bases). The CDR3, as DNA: TGTGCCAGCAGCTTAACGGGGGATCAAGAGACCCAGTACTTC. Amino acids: CASSLTGDQETQYF.